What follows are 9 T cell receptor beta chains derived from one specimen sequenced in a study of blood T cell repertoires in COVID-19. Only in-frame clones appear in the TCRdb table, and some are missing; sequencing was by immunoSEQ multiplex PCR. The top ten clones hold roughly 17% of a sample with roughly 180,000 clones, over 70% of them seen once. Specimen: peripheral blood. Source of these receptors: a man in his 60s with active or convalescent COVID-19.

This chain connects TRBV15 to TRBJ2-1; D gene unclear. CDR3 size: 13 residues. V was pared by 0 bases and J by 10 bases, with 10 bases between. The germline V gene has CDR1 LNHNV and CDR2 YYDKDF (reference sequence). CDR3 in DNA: TGTGCCACCAGCAGAGAGTCGCGTATGGAGCAGTTCTTC. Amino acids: CATSRESRMEQFF. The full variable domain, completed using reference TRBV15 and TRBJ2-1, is DAMVIQNPRYQVTQFGKPVTLSCSQTLNHNVMYWYQQKSSQAPKLLFHYYDKDFNNEADTPDNFQSRRPNTSFCFLDIRSPGLGDTAMYLCATSRESRMEQFFGPGTRLTVL.

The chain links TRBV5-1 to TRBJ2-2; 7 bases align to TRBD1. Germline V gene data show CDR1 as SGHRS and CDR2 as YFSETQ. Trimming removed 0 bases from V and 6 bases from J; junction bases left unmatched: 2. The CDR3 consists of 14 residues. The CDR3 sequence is CASSLVQGAGELFF. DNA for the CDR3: TGCGCCAGCAGCTTGGTCCAGGGGGCCGGGGAGCTGTTTTTT.

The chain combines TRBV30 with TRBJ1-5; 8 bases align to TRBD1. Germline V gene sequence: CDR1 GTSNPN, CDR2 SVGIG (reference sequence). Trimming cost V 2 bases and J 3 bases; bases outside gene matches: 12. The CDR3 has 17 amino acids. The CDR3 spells CAWSTGGAASFNQPQHF. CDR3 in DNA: TGTGCCTGGAGTACAGGGGGGGCTGCTTCCTTCAATCAGCCCCAGCATTTT.

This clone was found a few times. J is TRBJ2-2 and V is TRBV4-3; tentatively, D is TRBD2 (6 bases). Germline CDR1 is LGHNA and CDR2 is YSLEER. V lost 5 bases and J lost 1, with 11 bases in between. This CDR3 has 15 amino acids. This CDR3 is CASSGGVKNTGELFF. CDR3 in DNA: TGCGCCAGCAGCGGAGGGGTCAAGAACACCGGGGAGCTGTTTTTT.

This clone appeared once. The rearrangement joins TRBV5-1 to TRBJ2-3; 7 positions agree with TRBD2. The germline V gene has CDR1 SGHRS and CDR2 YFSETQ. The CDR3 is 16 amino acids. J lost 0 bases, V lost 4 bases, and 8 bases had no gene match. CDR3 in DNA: TGCGCCAGCAGCCGACTAGCTGATACTAGCACAGATACGCAGTATTTT. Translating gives CASSRLADTSTDTQYF.

The CDR3: CASSSQQNTEAFF. The CDR3 DNA reads TGTGCCAGCAGCTCACAGCAGAACACTGAAGCTTTCTTT. The V and J genes are TRBV7-3 and TRBJ1-1; no reliable D call. This CDR3 is built from 13 residues. The germline V gene encodes CDR1 SGHTA and CDR2 FQGTGA. Deletions cut 4 bases from V and 1 base from J, with 7 bases between.

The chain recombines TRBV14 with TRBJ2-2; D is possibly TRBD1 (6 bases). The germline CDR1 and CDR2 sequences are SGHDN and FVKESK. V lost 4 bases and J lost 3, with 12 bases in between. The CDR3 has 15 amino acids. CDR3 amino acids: CASSPWDTHTGELFF. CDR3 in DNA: TGTGCCAGCAGCCCGTGGGACACCCACACCGGGGAGCTGTTTTTT.

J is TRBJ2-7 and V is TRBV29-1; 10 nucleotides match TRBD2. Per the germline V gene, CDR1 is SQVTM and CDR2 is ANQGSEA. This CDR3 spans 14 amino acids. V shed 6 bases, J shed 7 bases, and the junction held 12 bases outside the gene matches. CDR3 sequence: CSVVVYLAGEEQYF. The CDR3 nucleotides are TGCAGCGTGGTCGTTTATCTAGCGGGAGAAGAGCAGTACTTC.

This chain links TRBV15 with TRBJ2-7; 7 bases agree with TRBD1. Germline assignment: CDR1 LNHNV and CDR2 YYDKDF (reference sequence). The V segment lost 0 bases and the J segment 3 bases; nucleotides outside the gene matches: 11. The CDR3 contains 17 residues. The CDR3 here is CATSREGLTGLNYEQYF. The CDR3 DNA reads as TGTGCCACCAGCAGAGAGGGCCTGACAGGGTTAAACTACGAGCAGTACTTC.